This T cell receptor beta chain was sequenced for a study of OX40 agonist ivuxolimab in advanced cancers. The CDR3 is 12 amino acids. From germline, CDR1 is PRHDT and CDR2 FYEKMQ (reference sequence). V was pared by 0 bases and J by 7 bases, with 4 bases between. As to this clone: Other DNA sequences in the sample encode the same CDR3.

Sequencing used immunoSEQ multiplex PCR; TCRdb keeps in-frame clones, though not all of them. The table has some 84,000 clones, approximately 92% seen once. V and J are TRBV13 and TRBJ1-5; D not resolved. The receptor was isolated from an adult with an advanced solid tumor such as melanoma, head and neck, liver or kidney cancer. The sample here was CD4+ or CD8+ T cells sorted from blood, taken in a trial of the OX40 agonist ivuxolimab. The DNA for the CDR3 is TGTGCCAGCAGCTTAGGGGGACAGCCCCAGCATTTT. This encodes CASSLGGQPQHF.